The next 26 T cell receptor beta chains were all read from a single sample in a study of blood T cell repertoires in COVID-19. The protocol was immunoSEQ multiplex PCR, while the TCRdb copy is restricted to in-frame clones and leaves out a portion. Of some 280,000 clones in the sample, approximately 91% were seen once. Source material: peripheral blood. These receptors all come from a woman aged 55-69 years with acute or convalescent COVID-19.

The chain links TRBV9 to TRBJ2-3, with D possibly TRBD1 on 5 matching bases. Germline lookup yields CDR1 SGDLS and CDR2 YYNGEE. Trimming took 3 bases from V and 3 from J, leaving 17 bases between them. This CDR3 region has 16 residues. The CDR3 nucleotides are TGTGCCAGCAGCGCCCCGCAGGGTCTTATAACAGATACGCAGTATTTT. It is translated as CASSAPQGLITDTQYF.

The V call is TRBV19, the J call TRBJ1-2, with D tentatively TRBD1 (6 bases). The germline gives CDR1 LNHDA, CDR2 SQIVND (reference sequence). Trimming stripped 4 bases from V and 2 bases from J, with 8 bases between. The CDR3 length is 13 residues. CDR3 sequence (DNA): TGTGCCAGTAGTACAGGGGCGAACTATGGCTACACCTTC. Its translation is CASSTGANYGYTF.

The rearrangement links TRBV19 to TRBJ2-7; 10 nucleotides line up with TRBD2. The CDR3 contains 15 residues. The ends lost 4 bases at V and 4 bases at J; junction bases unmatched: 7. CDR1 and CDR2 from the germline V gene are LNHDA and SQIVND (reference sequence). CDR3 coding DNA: TGTGCCAGTAGTACCCAAGCGGGAGGGCCTTACGAGCAGTACTTC. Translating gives CASSTQAGGPYEQYF.

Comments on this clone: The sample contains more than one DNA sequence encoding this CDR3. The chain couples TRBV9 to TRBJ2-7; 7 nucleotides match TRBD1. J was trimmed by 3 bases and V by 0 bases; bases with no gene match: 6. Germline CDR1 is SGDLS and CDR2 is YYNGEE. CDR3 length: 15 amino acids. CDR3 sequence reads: CASSVGQGAGYEQYF. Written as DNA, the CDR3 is TGTGCCAGCAGCGTAGGACAGGGAGCTGGCTACGAGCAGTACTTC.

The CDR3 loop reads CASSISGSPPTAQYF. The DNA of the CDR3 is TGTGCCAGTAGTATATCCGGGTCCCCCCCGACAGCGCAGTATTTT. The J gene is TRBJ2-3, the V gene TRBV19; possible D gene TRBD1, 5 bases. The germline gives CDR1 LNHDA, CDR2 SQIVND (reference sequence). Trimming removed 2 bases at V and 10 bases at J, with 19 bases between. This CDR3 contains 15 residues. Based on the CDR3 plus reference TRBV19 and TRBJ2-3, the full variable domain is DGGITQSPKYLFRKEGQNVTLSCEQNLNHDAMYWYRQDPGQGLRLIYYSQIVNDFQKGDIAEGYSVSREKKESFPLTVTSAQKNPTAFYLCASSISGSPPTAQYFGPGTRLTVL.

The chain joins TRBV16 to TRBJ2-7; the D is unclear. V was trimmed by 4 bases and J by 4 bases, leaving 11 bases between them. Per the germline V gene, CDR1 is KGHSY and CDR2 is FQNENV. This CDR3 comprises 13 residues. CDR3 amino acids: CASSLARHYEQYF. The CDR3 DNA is TGTGCCAGCAGCCTTGCCCGACATTACGAGCAGTACTTC.

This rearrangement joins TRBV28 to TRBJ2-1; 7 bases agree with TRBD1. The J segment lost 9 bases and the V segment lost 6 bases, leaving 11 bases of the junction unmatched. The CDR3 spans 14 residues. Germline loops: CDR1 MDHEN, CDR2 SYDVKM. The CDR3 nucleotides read TGTGCCAGCAGCTCCCTAGGGGGCTTAGGTGAGCAGTTCTTC. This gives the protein CASSSLGGLGEQFF.

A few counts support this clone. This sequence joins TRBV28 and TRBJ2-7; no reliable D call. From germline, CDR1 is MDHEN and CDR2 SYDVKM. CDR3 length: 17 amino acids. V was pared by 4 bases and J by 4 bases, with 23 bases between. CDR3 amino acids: CASSSSHPPALPYEQYF. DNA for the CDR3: TGTGCCAGCAGTTCCAGCCATCCCCCAGCGCTCCCTTACGAGCAGTACTTC.

CDR3 loop: CSVEDPDRAFYGYTF. The CDR3 coding sequence is TGCAGCGTTGAAGATCCGGACAGGGCTTTCTATGGCTACACCTTC. V usage is TRBV29-1 and J usage is TRBJ1-2; 8 bases align to TRBD1. The germline gives CDR1 SQVTM, CDR2 ANQGSEA. V shed 0 bases, J shed 4 bases, and the junction held 7 bases outside the gene matches. The CDR3 totals 15 residues.

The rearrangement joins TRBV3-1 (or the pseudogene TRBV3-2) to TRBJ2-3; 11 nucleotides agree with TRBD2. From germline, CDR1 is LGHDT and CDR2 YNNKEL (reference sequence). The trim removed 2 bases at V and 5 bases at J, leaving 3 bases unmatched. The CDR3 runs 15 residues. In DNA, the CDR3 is TGTGCCAGCAGCCAAACCGGACTAGCGGGAGATACGCAGTATTTT. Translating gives CASSQTGLAGDTQYF.

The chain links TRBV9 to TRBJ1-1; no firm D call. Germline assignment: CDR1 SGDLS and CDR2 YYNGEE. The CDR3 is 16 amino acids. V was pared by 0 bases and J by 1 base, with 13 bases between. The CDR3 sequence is CASSVGGEIRNTEAFF. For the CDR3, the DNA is TGTGCCAGCAGCGTAGGTGGGGAGATCAGGAACACTGAAGCTTTCTTT.

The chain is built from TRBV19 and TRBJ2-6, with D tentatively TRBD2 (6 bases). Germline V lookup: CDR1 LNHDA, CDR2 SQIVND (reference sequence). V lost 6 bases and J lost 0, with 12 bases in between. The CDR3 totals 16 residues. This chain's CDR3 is CASRLQGLSGANVLTF. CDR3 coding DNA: TGTGCCAGTAGACTCCAGGGACTCTCTGGGGCCAACGTCCTGACTTTC.

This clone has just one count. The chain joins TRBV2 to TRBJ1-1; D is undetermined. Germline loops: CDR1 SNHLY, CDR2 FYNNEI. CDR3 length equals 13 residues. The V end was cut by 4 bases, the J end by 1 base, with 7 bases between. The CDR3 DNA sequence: TGTGCCAGCAGTGTTAGTAGGAACACTGAAGCTTTCTTT. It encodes CASSVSRNTEAFF.

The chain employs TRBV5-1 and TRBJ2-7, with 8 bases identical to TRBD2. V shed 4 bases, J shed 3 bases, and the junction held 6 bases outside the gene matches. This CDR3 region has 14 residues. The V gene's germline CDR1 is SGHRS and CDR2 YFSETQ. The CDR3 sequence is CASSGGRLYYEQYF. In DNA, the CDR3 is TGCGCCAGCAGCGGCGGGAGGCTCTACTACGAGCAGTACTTC.

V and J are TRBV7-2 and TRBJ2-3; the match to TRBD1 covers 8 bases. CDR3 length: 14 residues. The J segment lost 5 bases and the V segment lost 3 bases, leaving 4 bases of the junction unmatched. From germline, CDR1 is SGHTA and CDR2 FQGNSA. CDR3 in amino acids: CASSFARGQDTQYF. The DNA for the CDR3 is TGTGCCAGCAGCTTTGCCAGGGGGCAAGATACGCAGTATTTT.

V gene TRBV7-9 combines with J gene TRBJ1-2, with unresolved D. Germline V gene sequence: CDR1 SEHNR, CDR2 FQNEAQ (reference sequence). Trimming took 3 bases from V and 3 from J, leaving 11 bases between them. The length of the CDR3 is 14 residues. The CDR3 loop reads CASSLGSPDYGYTF. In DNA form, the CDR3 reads TGTGCCAGCAGCTTGGGCTCTCCAGACTATGGCTACACCTTC.

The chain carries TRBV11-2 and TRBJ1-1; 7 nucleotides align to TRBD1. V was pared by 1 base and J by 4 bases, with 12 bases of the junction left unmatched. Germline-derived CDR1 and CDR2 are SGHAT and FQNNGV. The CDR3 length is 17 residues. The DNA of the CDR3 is TGTGCCAGCAGCTTAGTTTCCTGGGGCAGGGGGAGCACTGAAGCTTTCTTT. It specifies CASSLVSWGRGSTEAFF.

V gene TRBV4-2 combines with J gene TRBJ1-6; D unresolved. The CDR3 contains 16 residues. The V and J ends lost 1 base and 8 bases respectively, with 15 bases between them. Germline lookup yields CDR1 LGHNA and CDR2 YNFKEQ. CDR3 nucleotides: TGTGCCAGCAGCCAAGCGATTGGGCCGATGGATTCACCCCTCCACTTT. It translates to CASSQAIGPMDSPLHF.

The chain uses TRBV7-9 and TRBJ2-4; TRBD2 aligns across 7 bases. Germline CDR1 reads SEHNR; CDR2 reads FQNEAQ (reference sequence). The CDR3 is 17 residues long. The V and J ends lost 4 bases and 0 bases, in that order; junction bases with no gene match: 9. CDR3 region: CASSSSDSGQAKNIQYF. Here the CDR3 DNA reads TGTGCCAGCAGCTCCTCCGATAGCGGGCAAGCCAAAAACATTCAGTACTTC.

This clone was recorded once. This CDR3 is CASGGSGTVEKLFF. Here the CDR3 DNA reads TGTGCCAGCGGGGGGTCCGGGACTGTGGAAAAACTGTTTTTT. The V call is TRBV28, the J call TRBJ1-4; tentative D call: TRBD1 (5 bases). The CDR3 length is 14 residues. Trimming stripped 8 bases from V and 8 bases from J, with 18 bases between. CDR1 and CDR2 from the germline V gene are MDHEN and SYDVKM.

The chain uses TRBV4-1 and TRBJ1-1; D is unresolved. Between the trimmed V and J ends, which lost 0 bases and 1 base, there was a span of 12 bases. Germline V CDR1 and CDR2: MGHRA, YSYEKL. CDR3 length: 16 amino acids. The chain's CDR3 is CASSQEAPGGNTEAFF. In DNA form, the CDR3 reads TGCGCCAGCAGCCAAGAAGCCCCGGGAGGGAACACTGAAGCTTTCTTT.

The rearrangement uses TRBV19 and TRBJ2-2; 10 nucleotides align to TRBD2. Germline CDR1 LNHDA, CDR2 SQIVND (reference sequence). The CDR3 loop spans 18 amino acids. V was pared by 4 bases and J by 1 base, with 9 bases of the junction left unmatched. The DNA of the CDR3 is TGTGCCAGTAGTAGAAGGCTAGCGGGGGCCATGAACACCGGGGAGCTGTTTTTT. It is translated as CASSRRLAGAMNTGELFF.

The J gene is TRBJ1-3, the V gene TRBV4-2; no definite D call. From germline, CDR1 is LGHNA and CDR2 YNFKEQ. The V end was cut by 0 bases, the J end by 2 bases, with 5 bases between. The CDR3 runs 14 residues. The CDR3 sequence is CASSQEEPGNTIYF. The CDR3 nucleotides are TGTGCCAGCAGCCAAGAGGAGCCTGGAAACACCATATATTTT.

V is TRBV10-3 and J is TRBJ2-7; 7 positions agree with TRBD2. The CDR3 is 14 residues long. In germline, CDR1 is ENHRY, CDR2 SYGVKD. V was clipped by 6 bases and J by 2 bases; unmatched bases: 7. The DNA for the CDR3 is TGTGCCATCAGGGGGGGGACTCGAGCCTACGAGCAGTACTTC. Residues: CAIRGGTRAYEQYF.

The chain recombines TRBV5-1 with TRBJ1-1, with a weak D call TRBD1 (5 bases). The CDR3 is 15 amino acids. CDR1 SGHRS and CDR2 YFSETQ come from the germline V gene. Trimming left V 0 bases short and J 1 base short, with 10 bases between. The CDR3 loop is CASSLEGHENTEAFF. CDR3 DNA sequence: TGCGCCAGCAGCTTGGAAGGACATGAGAACACTGAAGCTTTCTTT.

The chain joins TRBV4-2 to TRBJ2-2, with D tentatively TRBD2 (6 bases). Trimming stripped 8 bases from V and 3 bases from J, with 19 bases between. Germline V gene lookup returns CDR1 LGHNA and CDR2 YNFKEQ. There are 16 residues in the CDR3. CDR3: CASGQTGVEYTGELFF. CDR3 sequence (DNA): TGTGCCAGCGGGCAAACGGGGGTAGAATACACCGGGGAGCTGTTTTTT.